This TCR beta chain was identified during a study of monozygotic twins with inflammatory bowel disease. No DNA is given; TCRdb re-called the 5' RACE reads and lists each CDR3 protein once. Its table records roughly 330,000 distinct CDR3 sequences. The authors drew approximately 2.3 ml of blood from each donor. About this clonotype: As yet, its antigen is unknown.

Study results and limitations: The data did not back a single strong IBD-associated clonotype or signal. Whereas healthy co-twins had higher TCRbeta diversity (inverse Simpson), IBD patients had lower diversity. Among IBD patients, fewer clonotypes were shared with others than among healthy twins, especially with disease activity.

The CDR3 length is 16 residues. Germline lookup yields CDR1 MNHEY and CDR2 SMNVEV (reference sequence). The sequencing sample was made of blood. The sequence derives from a human donor with ulcerative colitis or Crohn's disease, or a healthy co-twin of an affected twin (not recorded which). This chain uses TRBV27 with TRBJ1-1; the D gene TCRdb calls, TRBD1, cannot be checked with no DNA. The CDR3: CASSRPGVGMNTEAFF.